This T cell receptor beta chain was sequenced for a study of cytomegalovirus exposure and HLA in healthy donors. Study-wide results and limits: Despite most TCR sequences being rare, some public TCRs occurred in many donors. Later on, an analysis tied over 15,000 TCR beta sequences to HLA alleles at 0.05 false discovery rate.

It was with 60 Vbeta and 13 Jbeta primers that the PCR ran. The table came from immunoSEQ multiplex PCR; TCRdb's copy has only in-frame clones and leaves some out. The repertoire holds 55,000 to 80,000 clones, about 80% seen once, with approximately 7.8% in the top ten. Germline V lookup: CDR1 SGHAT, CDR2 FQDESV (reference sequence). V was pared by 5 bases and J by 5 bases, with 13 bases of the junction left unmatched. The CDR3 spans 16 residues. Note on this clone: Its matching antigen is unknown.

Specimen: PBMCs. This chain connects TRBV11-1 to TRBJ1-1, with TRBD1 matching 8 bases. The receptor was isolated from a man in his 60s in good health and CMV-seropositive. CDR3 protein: CASSRPPQGGSTEAFF. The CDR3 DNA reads TGTGCCAGCAGCCGACCCCCACAGGGGGGGAGTACTGAAGCTTTCTTT.